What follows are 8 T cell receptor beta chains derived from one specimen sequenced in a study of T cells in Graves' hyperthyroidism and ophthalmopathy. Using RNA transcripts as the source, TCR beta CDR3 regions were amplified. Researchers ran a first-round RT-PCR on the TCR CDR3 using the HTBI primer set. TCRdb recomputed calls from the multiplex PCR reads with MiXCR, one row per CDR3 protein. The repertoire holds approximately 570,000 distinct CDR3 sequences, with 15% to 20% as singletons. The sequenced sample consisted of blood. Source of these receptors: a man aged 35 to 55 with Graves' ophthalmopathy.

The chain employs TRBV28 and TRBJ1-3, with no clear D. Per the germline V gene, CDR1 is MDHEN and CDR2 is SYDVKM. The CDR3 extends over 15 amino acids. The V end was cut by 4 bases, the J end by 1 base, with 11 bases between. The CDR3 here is CASSYFPGSGNTIYF. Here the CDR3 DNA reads TGTGCCAGCAGTTACTTTCCAGGTTCTGGAAACACCATATATTTT.

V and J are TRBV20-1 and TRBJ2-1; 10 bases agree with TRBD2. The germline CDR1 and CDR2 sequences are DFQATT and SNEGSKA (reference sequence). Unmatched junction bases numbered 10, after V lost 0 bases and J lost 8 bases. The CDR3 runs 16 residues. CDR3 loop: CSARDPHQREGYEQFF. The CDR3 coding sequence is TGCAGTGCTAGAGATCCGCACCAGCGGGAGGGCTATGAGCAGTTCTTC.

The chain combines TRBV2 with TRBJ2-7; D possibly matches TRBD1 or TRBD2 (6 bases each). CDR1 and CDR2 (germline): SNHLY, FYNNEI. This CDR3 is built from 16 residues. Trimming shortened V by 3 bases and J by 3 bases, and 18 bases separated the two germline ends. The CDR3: CASSETLGGQYYEQYF. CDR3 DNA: TGTGCCAGCAGTGAGACCCTAGGGGGGCAGTACTACGAGCAGTACTTC.

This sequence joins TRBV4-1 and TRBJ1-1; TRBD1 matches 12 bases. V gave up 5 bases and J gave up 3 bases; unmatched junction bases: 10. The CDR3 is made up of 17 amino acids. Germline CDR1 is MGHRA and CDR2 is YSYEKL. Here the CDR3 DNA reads TGCGCCAGCAGCACCCGGGACAGGGGGCTTTCGGACACTGAAGCTTTCTTT. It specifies CASSTRDRGLSDTEAFF.

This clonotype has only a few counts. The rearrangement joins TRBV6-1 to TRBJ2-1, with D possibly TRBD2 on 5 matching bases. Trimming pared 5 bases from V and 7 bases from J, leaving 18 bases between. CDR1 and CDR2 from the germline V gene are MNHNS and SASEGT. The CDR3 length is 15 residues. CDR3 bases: TGTGCCAGCAGTTCTCCTTCTAGGTCGGGGAATGAGCAGTTCTTC. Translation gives CASSSPSRSGNEQFF.

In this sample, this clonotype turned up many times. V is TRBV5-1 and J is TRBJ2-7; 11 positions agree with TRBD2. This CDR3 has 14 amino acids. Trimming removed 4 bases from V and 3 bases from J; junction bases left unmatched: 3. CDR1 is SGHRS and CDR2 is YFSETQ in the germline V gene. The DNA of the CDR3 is TGCGCCAGCAGCCGAGGGACTAGCGGCTACGAGCAGTACTTC. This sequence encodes CASSRGTSGYEQYF.

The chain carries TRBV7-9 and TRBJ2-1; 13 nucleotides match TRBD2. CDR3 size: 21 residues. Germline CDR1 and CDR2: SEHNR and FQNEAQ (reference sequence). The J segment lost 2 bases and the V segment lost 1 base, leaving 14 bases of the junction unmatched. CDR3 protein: CASSLGGATSGRARAYNEQFF. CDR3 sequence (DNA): TGTGCCAGCAGCTTAGGAGGGGCTACTAGCGGGAGGGCTCGAGCCTACAATGAGCAGTTCTTC. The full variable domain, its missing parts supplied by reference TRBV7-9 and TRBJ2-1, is DTGVSQNPRHKITKRGQNVTFRCDPISEHNRLYWYRQTLGQGPEFLTYFQNEAQLEKSRLLSDRFSAERPKGSFSTLEIQRTEQGDSAMYLCASSLGGATSGRARAYNEQFFGPGTRLTVL.

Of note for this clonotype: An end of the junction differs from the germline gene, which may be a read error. As DNA, the CDR3 is TGTGCTAGCAGCATATACCGCGGGCCAAACTACGAGCAGTACTTC. Its translation: CASSIYRGPNYEQYF. The J gene is TRBJ2-7, the V gene TRBV7-7; the D gene is possibly TRBD2 (5 bases). Germline V gene data show CDR1 as SSHAT and CDR2 as FNYEAQ (reference sequence). The CDR3 has 15 amino acids.